Shown below are 23 T cell receptor beta chains from a single sample sequenced in a study of OX40 agonist ivuxolimab in advanced cancers. Here immunoSEQ multiplex PCR was the method, and the copy in TCRdb shows in-frame clones only, minus some. This table has some 97,000 clones, less than 95% appearing once. Sample: CD4+ or CD8+ T cells sorted from blood, taken in a trial of the OX40 agonist ivuxolimab. The receptors originated from an adult with an advanced solid tumor such as melanoma, head and neck, liver or kidney cancer.

The chain carries TRBV10-2 and TRBJ2-5; D perhaps matches TRBD2 (6 bases). This CDR3 is built from 13 residues. Germline-derived CDR1 and CDR2 are WSHSY and SAAADI. The V gene lost 8 bases and the J gene lost 1 base, with 11 bases spanning the gap. Written as DNA, the CDR3 is TGCGCCAGCCGTCGGGGGTCCCAAGAGACCCAGTACTTC. Its translation: CASRRGSQETQYF.

This clone was seen more than once but under ten times. J is TRBJ2-5 and V is TRBV2; the D is unclear. The germline CDR1 and CDR2 sequences are SNHLY and FYNNEI. Between the trimmed V and J ends, which lost 5 bases and 1 base, there was a span of 11 bases. The CDR3 spans 14 residues. This CDR3 is CASSSVVPQETQYF. The CDR3 nucleotides read TGTGCCAGCAGTAGTGTCGTCCCCCAAGAGACCCAGTACTTC.

The CDR3 protein is CASGGGRTDTQYF. The CDR3 nucleotides read TGTGCTAGTGGGGGGGGACGCACAGATACGCAGTATTTT. V gene TRBV12-5 combines with J gene TRBJ2-3; tentative D call: TRBD2 (6 bases). Germline lookup yields CDR1 LGHNT and CDR2 FRNRAP. CDR3 length: 13 amino acids. The germline V and J ends were trimmed by 6 bases and 1 base, with 8 bases remaining between them.

The chain combines TRBV18 with TRBJ2-5, with TRBD1 identical over 8 bases. The CDR3 has 15 residues. Germline assignment: CDR1 KGHSH and CDR2 LQKENI. With 5 bases clipped from V and 1 base from J, the junction kept 6 bases outside the gene matches. The CDR3 loop is CASSERTGSQETQYF. Written as DNA, the CDR3 is TGTGCCAGCTCAGAAAGGACAGGGAGCCAAGAGACCCAGTACTTC.

This sequence joins TRBV14 and TRBJ1-1; D uncertain. V was shortened by 0 bases and J by 9 bases, with 11 bases between the two germline ends. From germline, CDR1 is SGHDN and CDR2 FVKESK. This CDR3 is built from 13 residues. CDR3 sequence: CASSQDMDGKAFF. Written as DNA, the CDR3 is TGTGCCAGCAGCCAAGACATGGACGGAAAAGCTTTCTTT.

This chain links TRBV5-1 with TRBJ2-1, with 9 bases fitting TRBD2. V shed 5 bases and J 1 base; nucleotides not matched to a gene: 4. The CDR3 consists of 15 residues. CDR1 is SGHRS and CDR2 is YFSETQ in the germline V gene. In nucleotides, the CDR3 is TGCGCCAGCAGGGAGACTAGCGGATCCTACAATGAGCAGTTCTTC. This translates into CASRETSGSYNEQFF.

A few counts support this clone. The chain couples TRBV6-6 to TRBJ1-2, with D possibly TRBD1 on 5 matching bases. Germline lookup yields CDR1 MNHNY and CDR2 SVGAGI (reference sequence). The CDR3 sequence is 15 residues long. V was pared by 5 bases and J by 2 bases, with 15 bases between. The CDR3 loop is CASSAPGAINYGYTF. Here the CDR3 DNA reads TGTGCCAGCAGTGCACCCGGGGCCATAAACTATGGCTACACCTTC.

The chain joins TRBV30 to TRBJ2-5; 9 bases align to TRBD1. In germline, CDR1 is GTSNPN, CDR2 SVGIG (reference sequence). V lost 2 bases, J lost 3 bases, and 16 bases stayed unmatched. The CDR3 has 18 amino acids. The CDR3 nucleotides are TGTGCCTGGAGTAATTCCTGGACAGGGGCCTGGAAGAAAGAGACCCAGTACTTC. Translating gives CAWSNSWTGAWKKETQYF.

The chain links TRBV30 to TRBJ2-1, with a tentative D call TRBD1 (5 bases). V was cut by 3 bases and J by 4 bases, with 19 bases left in between. Germline values: CDR1 GTSNPN, CDR2 SVGIG (reference sequence). This CDR3 region has 16 residues. The CDR3 loop is CAWRANGHRIYNEQFF. The CDR3 DNA reads TGTGCCTGGAGAGCTAACGGACACCGGATTTACAATGAGCAGTTCTTC.

The rearrangement links TRBV27 to TRBJ2-1; D may be TRBD1 (6 bases). Per germline, CDR1 MNHEY and CDR2 SMNVEV (reference sequence). V dropped 7 bases and J dropped 0 bases, with 10 bases sitting between them. CDR3 length: 14 amino acids. The DNA of the CDR3 is TGTGCCAGCAAAATGGACAGCTCCTACAATGAGCAGTTCTTC. Amino acid sequence: CASKMDSSYNEQFF.

The chain recombines TRBV23-1 with TRBJ2-5; no firm D call. TRBV23-1 is an ORF; its function is uncertain. The CDR3 spans 13 residues. Trimming took off 0 bases at V and 5 bases at J, with 7 bases between the two ends. This CDR3 is CASSQSRWETQYF. CDR3 in DNA: TGCGCCAGCAGTCAATCGAGATGGGAGACCCAGTACTTC.

This chain joins TRBV7-8 and TRBJ2-7, with no clear D. Germline loops: CDR1 SGHVS, CDR2 FQNEAQ. The CDR3 has 15 residues. The germline V and J ends were trimmed by 4 bases and 3 bases, with 16 bases remaining between them. In nucleotides, the CDR3 is TGTGCCAGCAGCTCAAAGGGCCTTGGTGGCTACGAGCAGTACTTC. Residues: CASSSKGLGGYEQYF.

The CDR3: CASSIPPGGGRNQPQHF. The CDR3 DNA follows: TGTGCCAGTAGTATCCCCCCCGGGGGGGGTCGAAATCAGCCCCAGCATTTT. This chain connects TRBV19 to TRBJ1-5, with a possible D match to TRBD1 (5 bases). There are 17 residues in the CDR3. Germline CDR1 and CDR2: LNHDA and SQIVND (reference sequence). Trimming shortened V by 3 bases and J by 4 bases, and 19 bases separated the two germline ends. The full variable domain, rest sourced from reference TRBV19 and TRBJ1-5, is DGGITQSPKYLFRKEGQNVTLSCEQNLNHDAMYWYRQDPGQGLRLIYYSQIVNDFQKGDIAEGYSVSREKKESFPLTVTSAQKNPTAFYLCASSIPPGGGRNQPQHFGDGTRLSIL.

The chain has TRBV7-9 and TRBJ2-3; no clear D gene. Germline assignment: CDR1 SEHNR and CDR2 FQNEAQ (reference sequence). CDR3 length: 11 residues. V lost 0 bases and J 5 bases, leaving 0 bases between the germline ends. CDR3 sequence reads: CASSLADTQYF. CDR3 coding DNA: TGTGCCAGCAGCTTAGCAGATACGCAGTATTTT.

The chain carries TRBV30 and TRBJ2-1; possible D gene TRBD2, 5 bases. V lost 3 bases, J lost 0 bases, and 12 bases lay in between. Germline V CDR1 and CDR2: GTSNPN, SVGIG (reference sequence). The CDR3 has 15 residues. This CDR3 is CAWRSFGSSYNEQFF. CDR3 bases: TGTGCCTGGAGATCGTTTGGGAGCTCCTACAATGAGCAGTTCTTC.

This clone was observed a single time. V is TRBV7-2 and J is TRBJ2-3, with D perhaps matching TRBD1 or TRBD2 (7 bases each). Trimming shortened V by 3 bases and J by 7 bases, and 20 bases separated the two germline ends. CDR3 length equals 16 residues. Germline V gives CDR1 SGHTA, CDR2 FQGNSA. This CDR3 reads CASSFKTGAGVNTQYF. As DNA, the CDR3 is TGTGCCAGCAGCTTCAAAACAGGGGCGGGAGTAAATACGCAGTATTTT.

The chain links TRBV15 to TRBJ2-7; 11 bases align to TRBD1. In germline, CDR1 is LNHNV, CDR2 YYDKDF (reference sequence). V dropped 0 bases and J dropped 9; count of bases not matched to a gene: 7. This CDR3 region has 15 residues. The CDR3 DNA sequence: TGTGCCACCAGCAGAGAACCGGGACAGGGGGTTTGGCAGTACTTC. Amino acids: CATSREPGQGVWQYF.

J is TRBJ2-4 and V is TRBV5-1, with 11 positions matching TRBD2. V shed 2 bases and J 3 bases; nucleotides not matched to a gene: 7. CDR3 length: 17 residues. CDR1 is SGHRS, CDR2 YFSETQ, per germline. The CDR3 nucleotides are TGCGCCAGCAGCTTCTACGGGACTAGCGGCAACAAAAACATTCAGTACTTC. Its translation is CASSFYGTSGNKNIQYF. Full variable domain (rest looked up from reference TRBV5-1 and TRBJ2-4): KAGVTQTPRYLIKTRGQQVTLSCSPISGHRSVSWYQQTPGQGLQFLFEYFSETQRNKGNFPGRFSGRQFSNSRSEMNVSTLELGDSALYLCASSFYGTSGNKNIQYFGAGTRLSVL.

V usage is TRBV7-9 and J usage is TRBJ2-2, with TRBD2 identical over 9 bases. The CDR3 is 15 amino acids. Looked up from germline, CDR1 is SEHNR and CDR2 is FQNEAQ (reference sequence). The V and J ends lost 9 bases and 1 base, in that order; junction bases with no gene match: 6. The CDR3 nucleotides are TGTGCCAGGGGGACTAGCCGGCAGAACACCGGGGAGCTGTTTTTT. It codes for CARGTSRQNTGELFF.

The chain employs TRBV7-9 and TRBJ1-1; D is unresolved. Germline CDR1 is SEHNR and CDR2 is FQNEAQ (reference sequence). The V and J ends lost 1 base and 1 base respectively, with 10 bases between them. The CDR3 sequence is 15 residues long. CDR3 in DNA: TGTGCCAGCAGCTTAGATCTGGGCTGGAACACTGAAGCTTTCTTT. Encoded protein: CASSLDLGWNTEAFF.

The chain carries TRBV9 and TRBJ1-6; D not certain. Germline V gene lookup returns CDR1 SGDLS and CDR2 YYNGEE. The CDR3 sequence is 18 residues long. Trimming removed 4 bases at V and 0 bases at J, with 17 bases between. The CDR3: CASSKSGPSSSYNSPLHF. CDR3 in DNA: TGTGCCAGCAGCAAAAGCGGGCCCTCGAGCTCCTATAATTCACCCCTCCACTTT.

V gene TRBV7-6 combines with J gene TRBJ2-2; D not certain. The CDR3 has 12 amino acids. V was clipped by 11 bases and J by 2 bases, with 9 bases between them. The germline CDR1 and CDR2 sequences are SGHVS and FNYEAQ. The CDR3 sequence is CAPPANTGELFF. In DNA, the CDR3 is TGTGCCCCCCCGGCCAACACCGGGGAGCTGTTTTTT.

The chain uses TRBV7-2 and TRBJ1-3; no reliable D call. Germline values: CDR1 SGHTA, CDR2 FQGNSA. The length of the CDR3 is 14 residues. With 1 base removed from V and 4 bases from J, the gap between germline ends came to 8 bases. CDR3 nucleotides: TGTGCCAGCAGCTTAGTTCCGCAGGGAAACACCATATATTTT. Translating gives CASSLVPQGNTIYF.